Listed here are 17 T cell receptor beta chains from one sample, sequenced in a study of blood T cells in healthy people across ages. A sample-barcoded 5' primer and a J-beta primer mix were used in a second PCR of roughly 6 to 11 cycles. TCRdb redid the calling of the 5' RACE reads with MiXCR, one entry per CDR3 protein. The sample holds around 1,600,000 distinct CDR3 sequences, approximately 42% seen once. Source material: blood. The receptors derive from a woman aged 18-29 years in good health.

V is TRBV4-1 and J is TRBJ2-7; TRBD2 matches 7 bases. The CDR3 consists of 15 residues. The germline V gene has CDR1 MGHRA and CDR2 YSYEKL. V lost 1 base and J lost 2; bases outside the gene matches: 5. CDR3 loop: CASSQGASGTYEQYF. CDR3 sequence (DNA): TGCGCCAGCAGCCAAGGCGCTAGCGGAACCTACGAGCAGTACTTC.

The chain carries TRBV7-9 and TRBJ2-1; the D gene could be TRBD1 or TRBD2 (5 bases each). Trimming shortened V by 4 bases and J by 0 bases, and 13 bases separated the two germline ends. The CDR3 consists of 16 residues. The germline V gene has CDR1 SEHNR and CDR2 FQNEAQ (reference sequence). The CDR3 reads CASSSEQRGSYNEQFF. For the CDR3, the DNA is TGTGCCAGCAGCTCCGAACAGAGGGGCTCCTACAATGAGCAGTTCTTC.

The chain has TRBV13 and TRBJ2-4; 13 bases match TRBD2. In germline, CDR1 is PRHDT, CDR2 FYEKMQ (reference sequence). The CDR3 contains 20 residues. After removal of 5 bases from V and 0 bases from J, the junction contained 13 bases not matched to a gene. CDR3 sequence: CASSQRTGTSGILAKNIQYF. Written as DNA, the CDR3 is TGTGCCAGCAGCCAGCGTACCGGGACTAGCGGGATTTTAGCCAAAAACATTCAGTACTTC.

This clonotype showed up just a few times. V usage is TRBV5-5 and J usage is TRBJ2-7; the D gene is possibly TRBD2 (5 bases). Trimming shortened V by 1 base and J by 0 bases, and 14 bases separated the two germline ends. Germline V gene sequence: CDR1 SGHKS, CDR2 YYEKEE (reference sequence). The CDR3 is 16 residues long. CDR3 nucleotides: TGTGCCAGCAGCTTGTTCGAGGGCTATAGCTCCTACGAGCAGTACTTC. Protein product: CASSLFEGYSSYEQYF.

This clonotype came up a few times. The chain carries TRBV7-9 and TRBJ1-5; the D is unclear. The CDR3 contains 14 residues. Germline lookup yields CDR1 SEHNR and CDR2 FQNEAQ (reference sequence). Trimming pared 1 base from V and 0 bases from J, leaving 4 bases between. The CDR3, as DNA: TGTGCCAGCAGCTTAGTGGATAGCAATCAGCCCCAGCATTTT. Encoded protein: CASSLVDSNQPQHF.

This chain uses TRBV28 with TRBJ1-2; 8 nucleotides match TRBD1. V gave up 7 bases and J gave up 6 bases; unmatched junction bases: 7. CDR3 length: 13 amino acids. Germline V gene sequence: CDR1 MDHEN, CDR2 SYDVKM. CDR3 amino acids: CASNMGQAHGYTF. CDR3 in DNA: TGTGCCAGCAATATGGGACAGGCACATGGCTACACCTTC.

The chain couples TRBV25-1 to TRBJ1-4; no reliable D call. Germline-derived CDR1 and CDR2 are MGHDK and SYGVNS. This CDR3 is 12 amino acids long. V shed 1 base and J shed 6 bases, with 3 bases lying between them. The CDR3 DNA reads TGTGCCAGCAGTGAATTCTATGAAAAACTGTTTTTT. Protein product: CASSEFYEKLFF.

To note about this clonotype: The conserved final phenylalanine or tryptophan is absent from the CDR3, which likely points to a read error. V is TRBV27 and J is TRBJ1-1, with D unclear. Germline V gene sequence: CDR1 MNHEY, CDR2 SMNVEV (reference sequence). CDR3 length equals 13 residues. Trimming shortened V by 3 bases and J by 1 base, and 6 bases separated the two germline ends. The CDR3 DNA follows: TGTGCCAGCAGTTTTTCCGGGAACACTGAAGCTTTCTCT. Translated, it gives CASSFSGNTEAFS.

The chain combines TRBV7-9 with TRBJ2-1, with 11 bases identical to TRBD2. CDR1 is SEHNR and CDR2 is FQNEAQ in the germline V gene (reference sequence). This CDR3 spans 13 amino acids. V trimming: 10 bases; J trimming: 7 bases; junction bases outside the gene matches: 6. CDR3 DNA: TGTGCCACACGTAGCGGGGGGGCAAATGAGCAGTTCTTC. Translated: CATRSGGANEQFF.

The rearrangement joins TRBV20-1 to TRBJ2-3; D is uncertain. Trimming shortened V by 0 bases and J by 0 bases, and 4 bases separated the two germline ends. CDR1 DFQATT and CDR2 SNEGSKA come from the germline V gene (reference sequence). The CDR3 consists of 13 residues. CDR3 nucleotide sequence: TGCAGTGCTAGAGAGGGGAGCACAGATACGCAGTATTTT. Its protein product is CSAREGSTDTQYF.

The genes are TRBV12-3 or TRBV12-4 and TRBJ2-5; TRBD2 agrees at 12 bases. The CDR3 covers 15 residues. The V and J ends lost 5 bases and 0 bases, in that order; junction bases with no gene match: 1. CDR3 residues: CASSRLAGDQETQYF. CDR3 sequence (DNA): TGTGCCAGCAGTCGACTAGCGGGAGACCAAGAGACCCAGTACTTC.

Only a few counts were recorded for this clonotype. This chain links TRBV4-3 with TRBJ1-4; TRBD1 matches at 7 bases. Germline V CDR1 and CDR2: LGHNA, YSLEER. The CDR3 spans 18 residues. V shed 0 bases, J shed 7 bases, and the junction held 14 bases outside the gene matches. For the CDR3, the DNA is TGCGCCAGCAGCCAAGATCGGGCAGGGGGGACATGGCCTGAAAAACTGTTTTTT. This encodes CASSQDRAGGTWPEKLFF.

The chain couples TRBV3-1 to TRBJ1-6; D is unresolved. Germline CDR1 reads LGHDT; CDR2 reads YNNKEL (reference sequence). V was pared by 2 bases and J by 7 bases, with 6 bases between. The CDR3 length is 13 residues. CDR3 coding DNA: TGTGCCAGCAGCCAACCGCACAATTCACCCCTCCACTTT. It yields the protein CASSQPHNSPLHF.

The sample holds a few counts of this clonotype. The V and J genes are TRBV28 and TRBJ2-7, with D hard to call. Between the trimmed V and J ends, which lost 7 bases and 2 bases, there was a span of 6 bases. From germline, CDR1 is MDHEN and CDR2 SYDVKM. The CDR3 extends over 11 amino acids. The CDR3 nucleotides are TGTGCCAGCATGAGTCCCTACGAGCAGTACTTC. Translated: CASMSPYEQYF.

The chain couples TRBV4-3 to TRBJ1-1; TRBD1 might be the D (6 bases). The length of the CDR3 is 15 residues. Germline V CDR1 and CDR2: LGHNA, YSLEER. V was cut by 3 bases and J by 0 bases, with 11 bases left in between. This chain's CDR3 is CASSQGAQLNTEAFF. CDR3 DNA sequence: TGCGCCAGCAGCCAGGGGGCACAGTTGAACACTGAAGCTTTCTTT.

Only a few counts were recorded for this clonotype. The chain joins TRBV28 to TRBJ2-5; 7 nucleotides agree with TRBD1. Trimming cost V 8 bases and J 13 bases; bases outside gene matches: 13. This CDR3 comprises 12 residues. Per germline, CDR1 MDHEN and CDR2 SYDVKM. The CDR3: CASGPQGQSLYF. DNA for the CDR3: TGTGCCAGCGGCCCACAGGGGCAGAGCCTGTACTTC.

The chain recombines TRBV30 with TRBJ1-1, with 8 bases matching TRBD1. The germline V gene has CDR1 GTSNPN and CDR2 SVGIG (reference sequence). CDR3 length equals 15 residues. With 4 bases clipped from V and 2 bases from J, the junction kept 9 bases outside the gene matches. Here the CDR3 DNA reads TGTGCCTGGACTCCTAGGACAGGGTTCAACACTGAAGCTTTCTTT. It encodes CAWTPRTGFNTEAFF.